The sequence of this TCR beta chain was determined in a study of T cell responses to AZD1222 COVID-19 vaccine. Germline V lookup: CDR1 SGHDN, CDR2 FVKESK. This CDR3 has 13 amino acids. V shed 6 bases and J shed 5 bases, with 13 bases lying between them. The data were produced by immunoSEQ multiplex PCR, yet TCRdb's version contains in-frame clones alone and is incomplete. The repertoire holds about 100,000 clones, with roughly 86% as singletons. This clone has only a few counts. This chain links TRBV14 with TRBJ1-1; D gene unclear. The sample in question was peripheral blood, obtained on day 0 of MenACWY control vaccination. This TCR came from an adult in good health. The CDR3 protein is CASRASSTTEAFF. In DNA form, the CDR3 reads TGTGCCAGCAGGGCCTCCTCGACGACTGAAGCTTTCTTT. Supplemented by reference TRBV14 and TRBJ1-1, the full variable domain reads EAGVTQFPSHSVIEKGQTVTLRCDPISGHDNLYWYRRVMGKEIKFLLHFVKESKQDESGMPNNRFLAERTGGTYSTLKVQPAELEDSGVYFCASRASSTTEAFFGQGTRLTVV.